This entry describes one T cell receptor beta chain. As originally analysed: For nucleated cells, counts were estimated from reference gene primer amplification. Using immunoSEQ multiplex PCR, the repertoire was profiled, and TCRdb retains in-frame clones only, with some absent. That table furnishes V, J and clone size, whereas the DNA furnished D and trimming. Of about 220,000 clones in the sample, about 79% are singletons; the top ten hold more than 3%. Cohorts were determined from participant-reported clinical history. The data are from a study of blood T cell repertoires in COVID-19. Across the whole study: The study drew acute and convalescent COVID-19 samples from the United States, Italy and Spain.

Input material: PBMCs or T cells enriched from blood (not recorded which). This receptor was identified in a woman aged 55-69 years who had recovered from COVID-19.

The CDR3 sequence is CASKTGEGYGYTF. In nucleotides, the CDR3 is TGTGCCAGCAAAACAGGGGAAGGCTATGGCTACACCTTC. The chain carries TRBV6-5 and TRBJ1-2, with 7 bases fitting TRBD1. This CDR3 comprises 13 residues. Germline V CDR1 and CDR2: MNHEY, SVGAGI. The V and J ends lost 7 bases and 4 bases, in that order; junction bases with no gene match: 6.